Reported below is one T cell receptor (beta chain). The sample belongs to a study of T cell clonotyping in hematopoietic cell transplantation. The table came from immunoSEQ multiplex PCR; TCRdb's copy has only in-frame clones and leaves some out. The table lists approximately 80,000 clones, approximately 95% of them singletons. Losses at the gene ends were 4 bases for V and 8 bases for J; bases not matched to a gene: 6. Germline V gene data show CDR1 as SGHRS and CDR2 as YFSETQ. CDR3 size: 14 residues. The time point: recipient sample about 28 days before transplant, after cytoreduction. This chain connects TRBV5-1 to TRBJ2-1; 10 nucleotides line up with TRBD2. Sequenced material: peripheral blood mononuclear cells, taken before stem cell transplant. The TCR sequence derives from a woman aged 50 to 60 with acute myeloid leukemia. Some clones in this sample may be carry-over from other donors' samples. The CDR3 DNA reads as TGCGCCAGCAGCGAGCGGGAGGGCCGCCATGAGCAGTTCTTC. Translating it yields CASSEREGRHEQFF. Looking up the rest from reference TRBV5-1 and TRBJ2-1 gives the full variable domain: KAGVTQTPRYLIKTRGQQVTLSCSPISGHRSVSWYQQTPGQGLQFLFEYFSETQRNKGNFPGRFSGRQFSNSRSEMNVSTLELGDSALYLCASSEREGRHEQFFGPGTRLTVL.